A single sample gave rise to the 27 T cell receptor beta chains below, sequenced in a study of siplizumab effects on memory and regulatory T cells. Profiled with immunoSEQ multiplex PCR; TCRdb holds only in-frame clones, not every one. The sample shows approximately 82,000 clones, about 91% of them seen only once. The sequenced sample was Tregs sorted from blood. Every receptor here comes from a human donor in good health.

The chain uses TRBV4-2 and TRBJ2-5, with a possible D match to TRBD2 (5 bases). With 0 bases removed from V and 5 bases from J, the gap between germline ends came to 13 bases. The germline CDR1 and CDR2 sequences are LGHNA and YNFKEQ. The CDR3 consists of 15 residues. The CDR3 region has the DNA TGTGCCAGCAGCCAAGATGGTGGGAGTCCGGAGACCCAGTACTTC. This encodes CASSQDGGSPETQYF.

The chain couples TRBV30 to TRBJ1-1; D may be TRBD1 (5 bases). Germline V gives CDR1 GTSNPN, CDR2 SVGIG (reference sequence). V was pared by 2 bases and J by 10 bases, with 14 bases between. The CDR3 has 12 amino acids. In DNA form, the CDR3 reads TGTGCCTGGAGTCGGGGAGAGGGACGAGCTTTCTTT. Residues: CAWSRGEGRAFF.

The genes are TRBV30 and TRBJ2-2; D is undetermined. The V gene's germline CDR1 is GTSNPN and CDR2 SVGIG (reference sequence). V lost 2 bases to trimming and J lost 4 bases, with 8 bases between them. This CDR3 has 13 amino acids. The DNA of the CDR3 is TGTGCCTGGAGTATTGGGCCCACCGGGGAGCTGTTTTTT. This codes for CAWSIGPTGELFF.

V and J are TRBV7-3 and TRBJ2-2, with 7 bases aligning to TRBD1. This CDR3 is built from 16 residues. The ends lost 5 bases at V and 4 bases at J; junction bases unmatched: 10. The germline CDR1 and CDR2 sequences are SGHTA and FQGTGA. The CDR3 nucleotides are TGTGCCAGCAGCCCTCACAGGGGCGCGGGCACCGGGGAGCTGTTTTTT. It encodes CASSPHRGAGTGELFF. Full variable domain (outside the CDR3, taken from reference TRBV7-3 and TRBJ2-2): GAGVSQTPSNKVTEKGKYVELRCDPISGHTALYWYRQSLGQGPEFLIYFQGTGAADDSGLPNDRFFAVRPEGSVSTLKIQRTERGDSAVYLCASSPHRGAGTGELFFGEGSRLTVL.

The chain carries TRBV6-5 and TRBJ1-5; 7 bases align to TRBD1. The CDR3 runs 13 residues. Germline values: CDR1 MNHEY, CDR2 SVGAGI. Trimming removed 0 bases from V and 15 bases from J; junction bases left unmatched: 8. The CDR3 nucleotides read TGTGCCAGCAGTTACTCTCCAGACAGGGCCCCGCATTTT. Translation: CASSYSPDRAPHF.

The chain combines TRBV28 with TRBJ1-1; 10 bases agree with TRBD1. The CDR3 has 15 amino acids. Unmatched junction bases numbered 9, after V lost 8 bases and J lost 3 bases. Germline lookup yields CDR1 MDHEN and CDR2 SYDVKM. DNA for the CDR3: TGTGCCAGCCCACCCCCGGGACAGGGGTACACTGAAGCTTTCTTT. This sequence encodes CASPPPGQGYTEAFF.

A single count supports this clone. This chain links TRBV5-6 with TRBJ2-7; D may match TRBD1 or TRBD2 (6 bases each). The CDR3 is 16 amino acids. Between the trimmed V and J ends, which lost 1 base and 4 bases, there was a span of 18 bases. The germline V gene has CDR1 SGHDT and CDR2 YYEEEE. The CDR3 is CASSLWGAGVGYEQYF. The CDR3 DNA is TGTGCCAGCAGCTTGTGGGGGGCAGGGGTTGGTTACGAGCAGTACTTC.

The CDR3 DNA reads as TGTGCCAGCTCACCAAGTCTCGCCTATGGCTACACCTTC. It translates to CASSPSLAYGYTF. This rearrangement joins TRBV18 to TRBJ1-2; D is unresolved. The CDR3 totals 13 residues. V dropped 2 bases and J dropped 4 bases, with 8 bases sitting between them. CDR1 is KGHSH and CDR2 is LQKENI in the germline V gene.

The rearrangement joins TRBV11-2 to TRBJ1-1; D gene unclear. Germline V gives CDR1 SGHAT, CDR2 FQNNGV. The CDR3 is 13 amino acids. Trimming took 5 bases from V and 11 from J, leaving 18 bases between them. In DNA, the CDR3 is TGTGCCAGCAGCCAAAATCCCGGGATGGGCGCTTTCTTT. It yields the protein CASSQNPGMGAFF.

The chain is built from TRBV15 and TRBJ1-5; D is possibly TRBD1 (5 bases). Germline lookup yields CDR1 LNHNV and CDR2 YYDKDF (reference sequence). V was shortened by 0 bases and J by 7 bases, with 10 bases between the two germline ends. The CDR3 spans 14 residues. CDR3 residues: CATSRDGGRQPQHF. In nucleotides, the CDR3 is TGTGCCACCAGCAGAGATGGGGGGAGGCAGCCCCAGCATTTT.

In nucleotides, the CDR3 is TGTGCCAGCAGTGGGGGGATGTGGAAAAAACTGTTTTTT. It yields the protein CASSGGMWKKLFF. The genes are TRBV27 and TRBJ1-4, with TRBD1 as a possible D gene (5 bases). The V end lost 5 bases, the J end lost 9 bases, and 13 bases lay between the germline ends. The CDR3 runs 13 residues. Germline V lookup: CDR1 MNHEY, CDR2 SMNVEV (reference sequence).

This clone turned up a few times. The rearrangement uses TRBV7-3 and TRBJ1-5; D remains ambiguous. The CDR3 runs 13 residues. Germline V lookup: CDR1 SGHTA, CDR2 FQGTGA. V lost 5 bases and J 5 bases, leaving 10 bases between the germline ends. This CDR3 reads CASSPQPDQPQHF. For the CDR3, the DNA is TGTGCCAGCAGCCCCCAGCCGGATCAGCCCCAGCATTTT.

The chain uses TRBV5-1 and TRBJ2-7; TRBD2 might be the D (5 bases). Trimming pared 2 bases from V and 7 bases from J, leaving 22 bases between. Germline assignment: CDR1 SGHRS and CDR2 YFSETQ. This CDR3 has 16 residues. CDR3 protein: CASSFSSGHPTGEQYF. In DNA, the CDR3 is TGCGCCAGCAGCTTTTCGTCAGGCCACCCTACGGGGGAGCAGTACTTC.

V is TRBV11-3 and J is TRBJ1-6, with unresolved D. V was shortened by 6 bases and J by 5 bases, with 8 bases between the two germline ends. Germline V gene data show CDR1 as SGHNT and CDR2 as YENEEA. This CDR3 is built from 13 residues. CDR3 bases: TGTGCCAGCAGACCGCCCAATAATTCACCCCTCCACTTT. Residues: CASRPPNNSPLHF.

The chain joins TRBV5-4 to TRBJ2-7; D unclear. Germline CDR1 is SGHNT and CDR2 is YYREEE (reference sequence). The CDR3 is 13 residues long. The V end was cut by 0 bases, the J end by 1 base, with 5 bases between. The CDR3 region is CASSLAGSYEQYF. CDR3 bases: TGTGCCAGCAGCTTGGCCGGGTCCTACGAGCAGTACTTC. Supplemented by reference TRBV5-4 and TRBJ2-7, the full variable domain reads ETGVTQSPTHLIKTRGQQVTLRCSSQSGHNTVSWYQQALGQGPQFIFQYYREEENGRGNFPPRFSGLQFPNYSSELNVNALELDDSALYLCASSLAGSYEQYFGPGTRLTVT.

J is TRBJ1-6 and V is TRBV9, with TRBD1 matching 8 bases. The germline V gene encodes CDR1 SGDLS and CDR2 YYNGEE. This CDR3 comprises 14 residues. The ends lost 3 bases at V and 10 bases at J; junction bases unmatched: 6. CDR3 nucleotide sequence: TGTGCCAGCAGCGCTCCGGGACAGGACTCACCCCTCCACTTT. It yields the protein CASSAPGQDSPLHF. The complete variable domain, with remaining parts taken from reference TRBV9 and TRBJ1-6, reads DSGVTQTPKHLITATGQRVTLRCSPRSGDLSVYWYQQSLDQGLQFLIQYYNGEERAKGNILERFSAQQFPDLHSELNLSSLELGDSALYFCASSAPGQDSPLHFGNGTRLTVT.

The chain recombines TRBV2 with TRBJ1-6; D remains ambiguous. This CDR3 comprises 13 residues. CDR1 and CDR2 (germline): SNHLY, FYNNEI. Trimming shortened V by 7 bases and J by 7 bases, and 11 bases separated the two germline ends. Here the CDR3 DNA reads TGTGCCAGCAAAAGGCAGACAAATTCACCCCTCCACTTT. It yields the protein CASKRQTNSPLHF. Using reference TRBV2 and TRBJ1-6 for the parts outside the CDR3, the full variable domain is EPEVTQTPSHQVTQMGQEVILRCVPISNHLYFYWYRQILGQKVEFLVSFYNNEISEKSEIFDDQFSVERPDGSNFTLKIRSTKLEDSAMYFCASKRQTNSPLHFGNGTRLTVT.

The genes are TRBV19 and TRBJ1-1, with a weak D call TRBD1 (6 bases). The CDR3 sequence is 14 residues long. Germline V gives CDR1 LNHDA, CDR2 SQIVND (reference sequence). Trimming left V 9 bases short and J 5 bases short, with 19 bases between. The CDR3 region has the DNA TGTGCCAGCAAAGATGATGGGACAATAACTGAAGCTTTCTTT. Protein product: CASKDDGTITEAFF.

This chain connects TRBV6-1 to TRBJ2-5; TRBD2 aligns across 9 bases. This CDR3 contains 14 residues. Unmatched junction bases numbered 8, after V lost 1 base and J lost 11 bases. The V gene's germline CDR1 is MNHNS and CDR2 SASEGT. CDR3 nucleotide sequence: TGTGCCAGCAGTGAAGGCGGGGGGGCCGCTCGGCAGTACTTC. It specifies CASSEGGGAARQYF.

V gene TRBV10-2 combines with J gene TRBJ2-1; TRBD2 agrees at 7 bases. Germline V gene sequence: CDR1 WSHSY, CDR2 SAAADI. V gave up 6 bases and J gave up 5 bases; unmatched junction bases: 1. The CDR3 runs 12 residues. CDR3 DNA sequence: TGCGCCAGCAGCGGGGGGAACAATGAGCAGTTCTTC. It encodes CASSGGNNEQFF.

This chain uses TRBV7-2 with TRBJ2-3; D not resolved. Per germline, CDR1 SGHTA and CDR2 FQGNSA. This CDR3 is built from 13 residues. V was pared by 5 bases and J by 8 bases, with 14 bases between. CDR3 nucleotide sequence: TGTGCCAGCAGCGCCCGGTTGGGCATTACGCAGTATTTT. Its translation: CASSARLGITQYF.

V gene TRBV5-5 combines with J gene TRBJ1-4, with TRBD1 identical over 10 bases. Germline V gene lookup returns CDR1 SGHKS and CDR2 YYEKEE (reference sequence). After removal of 3 bases from V and 5 bases from J, the junction contained 1 base not matched to a gene. This CDR3 spans 14 amino acids. The CDR3 sequence is CASSSGQGNEKLFF. DNA for the CDR3: TGTGCCAGCAGCTCGGGACAGGGGAATGAAAAACTGTTTTTT.

The rearrangement joins TRBV7-2 to TRBJ2-2; 11 bases are a match to TRBD2. CDR3 length: 18 amino acids. Germline V gene sequence: CDR1 SGHTA, CDR2 FQGNSA. V gave up 5 bases and J gave up 2 bases; unmatched junction bases: 10. The CDR3 spells CASSPRVLAGANTGELFF. The DNA for the CDR3 is TGTGCCAGCAGCCCCCGGGTACTAGCGGGGGCCAACACCGGGGAGCTGTTTTTT.

Remarks on this clone: The junction departs from the called germline gene at one end, perhaps through a read error. The chain recombines TRBV15 with TRBJ1-5; D unclear. The CDR3 runs to 15 residues. Germline V gene data show CDR1 as LNHNV and CDR2 as YYDKDF (reference sequence). CDR3 loop: CATGRDQANGEPQHF. The CDR3, as DNA: TGTGCCACCGGCAGAGATCAGGCCAACGGGGAGCCCCAGCATTTT.

The chain is built from TRBV27 and TRBJ2-7; the D gene is possibly TRBD1 (7 bases). CDR1 is MNHEY and CDR2 is SMNVEV in the germline V gene (reference sequence). The CDR3 length is 17 residues. V lost 4 bases, J lost 4 bases, and 23 bases lay in between. The CDR3 bases are TGTGCCAGCAGTTCAACGGCGGGGACAGTGACTTTATACGAGCAGTACTTC. It encodes CASSSTAGTVTLYEQYF.

The chain couples TRBV5-1 to TRBJ2-2, with D perhaps matching TRBD2 (6 bases). The germline V gene has CDR1 SGHRS and CDR2 YFSETQ. The CDR3 has 15 residues. The ends were cut back, 0 bases at V and 4 bases at J, with 10 bases in the middle. The CDR3 sequence is CASSLAGVGTGELFF. CDR3 in DNA: TGCGCCAGCAGCTTGGCGGGGGTCGGCACCGGGGAGCTGTTTTTT.

The chain carries TRBV2 and TRBJ2-5; D may correspond to TRBD1 or TRBD2 (6 bases each). V shed 6 bases and J shed 4 bases, with 15 bases lying between them. The CDR3 totals 14 residues. Germline loops: CDR1 SNHLY, CDR2 FYNNEI. The DNA for the CDR3 is TGTGCCAGCAGCTCAAGGAGGGGGGCAGAGACCCAGTACTTC. It translates to CASSSRRGAETQYF. Using reference TRBV2 and TRBJ2-5 for the parts outside the CDR3, the full variable domain is EPEVTQTPSHQVTQMGQEVILRCVPISNHLYFYWYRQILGQKVEFLVSFYNNEISEKSEIFDDQFSVERPDGSNFTLKIRSTKLEDSAMYFCASSSRRGAETQYFGPGTRLLVL.